A selection of T cell receptor beta chains follows, all from one sample in a study of CD8 T cells in Susac syndrome. A single record per CDR3 protein comes from TCRdb applying MiXCR to the immunoSEQ multiplex PCR reads. The sample lists around 77,000 distinct CDR3 sequences; 95% to 96% were seen once. The material sequenced was CD4+ T cells from PBMCs. The receptor source for this set is a human donor with multiple sclerosis. Both conserved end residues are part of each CDR3. The order of the fields is V gene, J gene, CDR3 protein.

TRBV5-1	TRBJ2-7	CASSFGVRSSYEQYF
TRBV5-1	TRBJ1-2	CASSLATGTNYGYTF
TRBV12-3/TRBV12-4	TRBJ1-1	CASNPAGDAEAFF
TRBV28	TRBJ1-6	CASSSMNNSPLHF
TRBV24-1	TRBJ2-5	CATARTGERGGRETQYF
TRBV30	TRBJ2-3	CAQGGTILTDTQYF
TRBV7-8	TRBJ1-2	CASSLDNNYGYTF
TRBV30	TRBJ1-5	CARPPGDQPQHF
TRBV11-3	TRBJ2-6	CASSQYGWGNGANVLTF
TRBV19	TRBJ2-1	CASSIPYNEQFF